The 23 T cell receptor beta chains given below trace back to one sample, sequenced in a study of T cells in tumors after PD-1 blockade. Repertoires were generated with immunoSEQ multiplex PCR, while TCRdb's copy carries only in-frame clones and drops some. The sample has fewer than 15,000 clones; 60% to 80% are singletons. Sequencing was performed on tumor tissue, taken before anti-PD-1 treatment. All receptors derive from a human donor with basal cell carcinoma.

The chain carries TRBV18 and TRBJ2-5, with TRBD1 as a possible D gene (6 bases). Trimming took 3 bases from V and 3 from J, leaving 14 bases between them. The CDR3 runs 15 residues. Germline V gene sequence: CDR1 KGHSH, CDR2 LQKENI. The CDR3 loop is CASSPVRTAEETQYF. In DNA, the CDR3 is TGTGCCAGCTCACCCGTTAGGACAGCTGAAGAGACCCAGTACTTC. Full variable domain (missing parts from reference TRBV18 and TRBJ2-5): NAGVMQNPRHLVRRRGQEARLRCSPMKGHSHVYWYRQLPEEGLKFMVYLQKENIIDESGMPKERFSAEFPKEGPSILRIQQVVRGDSAAYFCASSPVRTAEETQYFGPGTRLLVL.

The V gene is TRBV7-8, the J gene TRBJ2-1, with 11 bases matching TRBD1. Germline loops: CDR1 SGHVS, CDR2 FQNEAQ. V shed 5 bases and J 9 bases; nucleotides not matched to a gene: 15. There are 17 residues in the CDR3. The chain's CDR3 is CASSPNLPGQGEGEQFF. In DNA form, the CDR3 reads TGTGCCAGCAGCCCAAATCTCCCGGGACAGGGGGAAGGTGAGCAGTTCTTC.

This clone turned up a few times. The rearrangement uses TRBV4-1 and TRBJ1-6; 7 nucleotides agree with TRBD1. The V segment lost 4 bases and the J segment 5 bases; nucleotides outside the gene matches: 5. The CDR3 is 15 residues long. In germline, CDR1 is MGHRA, CDR2 YSYEKL. The CDR3 loop reads CASSLRDRDNSPLHF. DNA of the CDR3: TGCGCCAGCAGCCTCAGGGACAGAGATAATTCACCCCTCCACTTT.

By frequency in the sample, this clone is medium-sized. The V call is TRBV6-2 or TRBV6-3, the J call TRBJ2-3, with a weak D call TRBD2 (5 bases). There are 12 residues in the CDR3. CDR1 is MNHEY and CDR2 is SVGEGT in the germline V gene. V lost 4 bases and J 11 bases, leaving 13 bases between the germline ends. The CDR3 DNA is TGTGCCAGCAGTTTAGGTTTAGGAGGGCAGTATTTT. It codes for CASSLGLGGQYF.

The chain combines TRBV5-1 with TRBJ2-7; D unresolved. CDR3 length: 13 residues. The V end lost 0 bases, the J end lost 5 bases, and 9 bases lay between the germline ends. Germline assignment: CDR1 SGHRS and CDR2 YFSETQ. CDR3 amino acids: CASSLGTGHEQYF. DNA for the CDR3: TGCGCCAGCAGCTTGGGGACGGGCCACGAGCAGTACTTC.

The chain combines TRBV11-3 with TRBJ2-1; 11 bases agree with TRBD2. The ends lost 5 bases at V and 3 bases at J; junction bases unmatched: 9. Germline loops: CDR1 SGHNT, CDR2 YENEEA. The CDR3 loop spans 17 amino acids. The CDR3 region is CASSQRLAGTRYNEQFF. CDR3 nucleotide sequence: TGTGCCAGCAGCCAAAGACTAGCGGGAACTCGCTACAATGAGCAGTTCTTC.

This clone is medium-sized within its sample. This chain links TRBV19 with TRBJ2-5; 10 nucleotides line up with TRBD1. The germline V gene encodes CDR1 LNHDA and CDR2 SQIVND (reference sequence). V shed 3 bases and J 3 bases; nucleotides not matched to a gene: 4. CDR3 length equals 15 residues. CDR3 DNA: TGTGCCAGTAGTATGGGGGGACAGGGGAAAGAGACCCAGTACTTC. Amino acid sequence: CASSMGGQGKETQYF.

This clone has just a few counts. The chain employs TRBV19 and TRBJ1-4; TRBD1 aligns across 8 bases. V dropped 0 bases and J dropped 6; count of bases not matched to a gene: 3. From germline, CDR1 is LNHDA and CDR2 SQIVND (reference sequence). The CDR3 covers 15 residues. The CDR3 nucleotides read TGTGCCAGTAGTATAGACGGGACAGGAGATGAAAAACTGTTTTTT. This sequence encodes CASSIDGTGDEKLFF.

The chain has TRBV9 and TRBJ1-4, with 8 bases that match TRBD1. This CDR3 is 16 amino acids long. The V gene's germline CDR1 is SGDLS and CDR2 YYNGEE. After removal of 0 bases from V and 4 bases from J, the junction contained 5 bases not matched to a gene. CDR3 loop: CASSVAGQGGNEKLFF. The CDR3 nucleotides are TGTGCCAGCAGCGTAGCCGGACAGGGAGGTAATGAAAAACTGTTTTTT.

This clone has more than one count but fewer than ten. The chain carries TRBV9 and TRBJ2-7; D may be TRBD2 (5 bases). The CDR3 totals 13 residues. Trimming cost V 4 bases and J 5 bases, with 13 bases left between them. Germline assignment: CDR1 SGDLS and CDR2 YYNGEE. The CDR3 DNA sequence: TGTGCCAGCAGCCGCGGCGTGAGGGACGAGCAGTACTTC. Residues: CASSRGVRDEQYF.

This clone was counted between two and nine times. The genes are TRBV19 and TRBJ1-5; D gene uncertain. CDR1 LNHDA and CDR2 SQIVND come from the germline V gene (reference sequence). With 1 base removed from V and 2 bases from J, the gap between germline ends came to 9 bases. The CDR3 extends over 15 amino acids. CDR3 sequence reads: CASSIGQLGNQPQHF. DNA of the CDR3: TGTGCCAGTAGTATAGGCCAGTTGGGCAATCAGCCCCAGCATTTT.

This sequence joins TRBV11-3 and TRBJ2-5, with no clear D. Germline V gene data show CDR1 as SGHNT and CDR2 as YENEEA. The V gene lost 5 bases and the J gene lost 4 bases, with 14 bases spanning the gap. The CDR3 has 14 residues. CDR3 amino acids: CASSARLGVETQYF. The CDR3 DNA follows: TGTGCCAGCAGCGCAAGACTGGGTGTAGAGACCCAGTACTTC. Looking up the rest from reference TRBV11-3 and TRBJ2-5 gives the full variable domain: EAGVVQSPRYKIIEKKQPVAFWCNPISGHNTLYWYLQNLGQGPELLIRYENEEAVDDSQLPKDRFSAERLKGVDSTLKIQPAELGDSAVYLCASSARLGVETQYFGPGTRLLVL.

This clone is medium-sized (0.01 to 0.1%) in the sample. This sequence joins TRBV6-2 or TRBV6-3 and TRBJ2-2, with 12 bases identical to TRBD2. In germline, CDR1 is MNHEY, CDR2 SVGEGT. Unmatched junction bases numbered 2, after V lost 4 bases and J lost 5 bases. There are 15 residues in the CDR3. The CDR3 spells CASSSGLAGTGELFF. The CDR3 DNA reads TGTGCCAGCAGTTCCGGACTAGCGGGGACCGGGGAGCTGTTTTTT.

This clone has more than one count but fewer than ten. The chain carries TRBV24-1 and TRBJ1-5, with a possible D match to TRBD1 (5 bases). Per the germline V gene, CDR1 is KGHDR and CDR2 is SFDVKD. The V and J ends lost 5 bases and 7 bases respectively, with 14 bases between them. The CDR3 spans 14 residues. This CDR3 reads CATSGQGVGQPQHF. CDR3 nucleotide sequence: TGTGCCACCAGTGGCCAGGGAGTCGGGCAGCCCCAGCATTTT.

The V call is TRBV10-3, the J call TRBJ2-1; 8 bases match TRBD1. The CDR3 covers 14 residues. Looked up from germline, CDR1 is ENHRY and CDR2 is SYGVKD. Trimming cost V 3 bases and J 6 bases; bases outside gene matches: 4. The CDR3 nucleotides are TGTGCCATCAGTGAAAGGACAGGGCTCAATGAGCAGTTCTTC. Translated, it gives CAISERTGLNEQFF.

The rearrangement joins TRBV18 to TRBJ1-1; no clear D gene. The V gene lost 4 bases and the J gene lost 1 base, with 7 bases spanning the gap. Germline V lookup: CDR1 KGHSH, CDR2 LQKENI. The length of the CDR3 is 13 residues. The chain's CDR3 is CASSLRENTEAFF. CDR3 coding DNA: TGTGCCAGCTCACTAAGAGAGAACACTGAAGCTTTCTTT.

This clone was counted a few times. The chain couples TRBV19 to TRBJ1-3; D call uncertain. Per the germline V gene, CDR1 is LNHDA and CDR2 is SQIVND (reference sequence). V shed 5 bases and J shed 0 bases, with 5 bases lying between them. The CDR3 extends over 13 amino acids. The CDR3 loop is CASSESSGNTIYF. The CDR3 DNA reads as TGTGCCAGTAGTGAGTCCTCTGGAAACACCATATATTTT.

This clone was found a few times. The chain couples TRBV4-3 to TRBJ1-2; TRBD1 agrees at 7 bases. The V gene end was trimmed by 0 bases and the J gene end by 5 bases; junction bases not matched to a gene: 6. Germline-derived CDR1 and CDR2 are LGHNA and YSLEER. The CDR3 sequence is 15 residues long. The CDR3 here is CASSQDAGQTYGYTF. The CDR3 DNA is TGCGCCAGCAGCCAAGACGCGGGACAGACATATGGCTACACCTTC.

By its share, this clone is medium-sized. The chain recombines TRBV2 with TRBJ2-7; D call uncertain. Germline values: CDR1 SNHLY, CDR2 FYNNEI. The CDR3 sequence is 14 residues long. V dropped 3 bases and J dropped 1 base, with 10 bases sitting between them. The CDR3: CASSELVVSYEQYF. The CDR3 DNA is TGTGCCAGCAGTGAGTTGGTAGTATCCTACGAGCAGTACTTC. Filled out from reference TRBV2 and TRBJ2-7, the complete variable domain reads EPEVTQTPSHQVTQMGQEVILRCVPISNHLYFYWYRQILGQKVEFLVSFYNNEISEKSEIFDDQFSVERPDGSNFTLKIRSTKLEDSAMYFCASSELVVSYEQYFGPGTRLTVT.

The chain couples TRBV3-1 (or the pseudogene TRBV3-2) to TRBJ1-1; D not certain. The ends were cut back, 1 base at V and 3 bases at J, with 9 bases in the middle. The CDR3 runs 14 residues. From germline, CDR1 is LGHDT and CDR2 YNNKEL (reference sequence). CDR3 loop: CASSQVSTDTEAFF. The CDR3 DNA is TGTGCCAGCAGCCAAGTCTCGACGGACACTGAAGCTTTCTTT.

V usage is TRBV9 and J usage is TRBJ2-3, with 16 bases identical to TRBD2. Looked up from germline, CDR1 is SGDLS and CDR2 is YYNGEE. This CDR3 is 19 amino acids long. Trimming at V came to 2 bases and at J to 4 bases, leaving 10 bases not matched to a gene. The CDR3 sequence: CASSVNAGGLAGGADTQYF. In DNA, the CDR3 is TGTGCCAGCAGCGTGAACGCAGGGGGACTAGCGGGAGGGGCAGATACGCAGTATTTT.

This chain connects TRBV6-1 to TRBJ2-3; D gene unclear. Per germline, CDR1 MNHNS and CDR2 SASEGT. CDR3 size: 13 residues. V was cut by 2 bases and J by 6 bases, with 9 bases left in between. Written as DNA, the CDR3 is TGTGCCAGCAGTGAAAGGGTAGGGGATACGCAGTATTTT. It yields the protein CASSERVGDTQYF.

The chain recombines TRBV19 with TRBJ1-5; 8 positions agree with TRBD1. The length of the CDR3 is 17 residues. The V segment lost 4 bases and the J segment 2 bases; nucleotides outside the gene matches: 10. Germline V CDR1 and CDR2: LNHDA, SQIVND (reference sequence). The CDR3 sequence is CASSTGQVVVGNQPQHF. The CDR3 coding sequence is TGTGCCAGTAGTACGGGACAGGTCGTTGTGGGCAATCAGCCCCAGCATTTT.